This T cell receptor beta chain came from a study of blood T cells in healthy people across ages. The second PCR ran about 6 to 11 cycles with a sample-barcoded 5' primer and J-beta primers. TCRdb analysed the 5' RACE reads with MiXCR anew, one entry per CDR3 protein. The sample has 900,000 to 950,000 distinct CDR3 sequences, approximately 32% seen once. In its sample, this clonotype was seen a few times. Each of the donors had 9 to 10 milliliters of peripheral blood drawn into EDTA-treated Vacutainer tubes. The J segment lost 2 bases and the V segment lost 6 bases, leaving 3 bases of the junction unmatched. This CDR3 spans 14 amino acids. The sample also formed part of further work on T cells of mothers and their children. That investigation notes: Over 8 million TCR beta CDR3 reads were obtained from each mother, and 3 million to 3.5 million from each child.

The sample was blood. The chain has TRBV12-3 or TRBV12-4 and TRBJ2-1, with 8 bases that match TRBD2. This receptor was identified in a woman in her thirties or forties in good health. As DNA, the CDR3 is TGTGCCAGCAGAGTAGCGGGGACCTACAATGAGCAGTTCTTC. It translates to CASRVAGTYNEQFF.